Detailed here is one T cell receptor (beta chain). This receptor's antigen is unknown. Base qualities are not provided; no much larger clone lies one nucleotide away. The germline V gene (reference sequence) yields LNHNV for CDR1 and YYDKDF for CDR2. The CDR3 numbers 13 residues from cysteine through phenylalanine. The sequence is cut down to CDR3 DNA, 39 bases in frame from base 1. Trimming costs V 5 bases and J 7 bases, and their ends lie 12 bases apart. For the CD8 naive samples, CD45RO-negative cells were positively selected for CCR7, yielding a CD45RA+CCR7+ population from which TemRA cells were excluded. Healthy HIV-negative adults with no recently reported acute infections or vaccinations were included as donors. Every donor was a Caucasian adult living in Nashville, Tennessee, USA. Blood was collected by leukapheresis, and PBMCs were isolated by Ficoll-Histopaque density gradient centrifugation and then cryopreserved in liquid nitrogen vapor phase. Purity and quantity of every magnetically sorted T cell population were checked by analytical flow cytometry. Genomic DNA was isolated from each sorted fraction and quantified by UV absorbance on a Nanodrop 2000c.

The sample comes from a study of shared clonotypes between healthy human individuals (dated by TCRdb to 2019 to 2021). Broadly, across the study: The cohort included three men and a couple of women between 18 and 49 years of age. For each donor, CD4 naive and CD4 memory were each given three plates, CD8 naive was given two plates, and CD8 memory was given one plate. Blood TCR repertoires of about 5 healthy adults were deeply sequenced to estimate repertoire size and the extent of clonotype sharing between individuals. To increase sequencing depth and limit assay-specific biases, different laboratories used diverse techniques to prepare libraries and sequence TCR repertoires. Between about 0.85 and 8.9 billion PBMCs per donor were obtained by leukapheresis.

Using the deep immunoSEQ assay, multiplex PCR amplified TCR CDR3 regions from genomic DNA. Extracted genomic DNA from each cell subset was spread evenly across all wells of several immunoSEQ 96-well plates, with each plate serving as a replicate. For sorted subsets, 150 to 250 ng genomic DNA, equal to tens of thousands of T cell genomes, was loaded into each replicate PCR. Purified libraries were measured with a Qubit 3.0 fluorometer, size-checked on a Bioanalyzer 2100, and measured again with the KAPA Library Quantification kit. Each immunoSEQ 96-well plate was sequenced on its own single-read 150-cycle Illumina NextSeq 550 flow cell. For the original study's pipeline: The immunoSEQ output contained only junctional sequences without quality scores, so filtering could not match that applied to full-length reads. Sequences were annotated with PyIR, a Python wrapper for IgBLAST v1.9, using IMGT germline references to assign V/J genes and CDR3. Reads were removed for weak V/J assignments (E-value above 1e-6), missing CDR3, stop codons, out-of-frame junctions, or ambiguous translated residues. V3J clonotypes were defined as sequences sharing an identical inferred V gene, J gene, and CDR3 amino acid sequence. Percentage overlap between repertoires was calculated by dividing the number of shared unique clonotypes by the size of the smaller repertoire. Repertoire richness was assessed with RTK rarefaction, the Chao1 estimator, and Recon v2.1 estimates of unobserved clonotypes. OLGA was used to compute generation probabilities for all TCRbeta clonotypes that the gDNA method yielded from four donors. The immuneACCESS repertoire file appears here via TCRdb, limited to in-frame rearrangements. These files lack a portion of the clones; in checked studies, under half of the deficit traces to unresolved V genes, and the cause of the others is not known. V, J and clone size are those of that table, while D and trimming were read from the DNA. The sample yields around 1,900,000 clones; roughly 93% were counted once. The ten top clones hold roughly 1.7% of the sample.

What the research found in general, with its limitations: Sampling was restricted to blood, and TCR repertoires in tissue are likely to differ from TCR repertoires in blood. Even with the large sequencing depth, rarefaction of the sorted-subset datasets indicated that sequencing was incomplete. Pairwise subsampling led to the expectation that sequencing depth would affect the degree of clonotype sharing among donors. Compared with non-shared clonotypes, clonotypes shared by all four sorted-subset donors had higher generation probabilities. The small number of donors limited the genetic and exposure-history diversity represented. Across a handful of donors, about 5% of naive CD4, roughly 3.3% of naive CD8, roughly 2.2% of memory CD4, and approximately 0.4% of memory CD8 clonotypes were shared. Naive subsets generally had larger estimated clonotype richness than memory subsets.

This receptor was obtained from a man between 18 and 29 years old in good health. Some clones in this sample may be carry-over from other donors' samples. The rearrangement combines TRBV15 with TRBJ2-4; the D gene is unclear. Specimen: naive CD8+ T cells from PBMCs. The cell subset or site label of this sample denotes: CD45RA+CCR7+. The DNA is TGTGCCACCAGCCGTCGCCTGGGGAACATTCAGTACTTC. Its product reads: CATSRRLGNIQYF.